This T cell receptor beta chain was captured by sequencing in a study of patients and donors after allogeneic stem cell transplantation. This clonotype was found many times. Germline V gene data show CDR1 as LGHNA and CDR2 as YNFKEQ. J gave up 4 bases and V 4 bases, and 4 bases lay outside the gene matches. The CDR3 length is 14 residues. Using its own MiXCR run on the RT-PCR reads, TCRdb lists one record per CDR3 protein. The table shows about 26,000 distinct CDR3 sequences, with around 7.4% occurring only once. This chain links TRBV4-2 with TRBJ1-2, with 9 bases aligning to TRBD1. The receptor was derived from a human donor who was either an allogeneic HSCT recipient or a stem cell or donor lymphocyte infusion donor (not recorded which). It is not recorded whose cells these are; they may come from a transplant donor. Sequenced input: blood, either unsorted or a sorted T cell fraction (not recorded which). CDR3 sequence (DNA): TGTGCCAGCAGCCGGCCGGGACAGGGCTATGGCTACACCTTC. The encoded protein is CASSRPGQGYGYTF.